This T cell receptor beta chain was sequenced in a study of blood T cell repertoires in COVID-19. CDR3 length equals 11 residues. The V end was cut by 3 bases, the J end by 13 bases, with 12 bases between. Germline V CDR1 and CDR2: MNHNS, SASEGT. Patients from Seattle were sampled longitudinally, starting during active infection. The authors' processing: From reference gene primer amplification, estimates of nucleated cell counts were derived. Profiling relied on immunoSEQ multiplex PCR, and the TCRdb table lists in-frame clones only, not all of them. V, J and clone size are taken as reported in that table, and D and trimming were inferred from the DNA itself. In the table there are some 240,000 clones, roughly 79% of which are singletons.

The clonotype originates from an elderly woman with COVID-19, enrolled during active disease. The material sequenced was peripheral blood. This chain joins TRBV6-1 and TRBJ1-2; weak D call: TRBD1 (6 bases). The CDR3 sequence is CASSEGGGRTF. The CDR3 nucleotides read TGTGCCAGCAGTGAGGGAGGGGGGCGCACCTTC.